Presented here are 4 T cell receptor beta chains from one specimen sequenced in a study of cytomegalovirus exposure and HLA in healthy donors. The PCR made use of 60 Vbeta and 13 Jbeta primers. TCRdb's table, derived via immunoSEQ multiplex PCR, lists solely in-frame clones and lacks some. Of 100,000 to 150,000 clones detected, roughly 72% appear once; the ten largest clones hold approximately 10%. The specimen sequenced was PBMCs. The receptors come from a woman aged 50 to 60 in good health and CMV-seropositive.

V gene TRBV4-3 combines with J gene TRBJ2-3, with 10 bases matching TRBD2. The CDR3 length is 16 residues. The V gene's germline CDR1 is LGHNA and CDR2 YSLEER. The junction had 5 bases not matched to a gene; V was cut back by 1 base and J by 4 bases. Here the CDR3 reads CASSQGITSGADTQYF. In nucleotides, the CDR3 is TGCGCCAGCAGCCAAGGAATTACTAGCGGGGCAGATACGCAGTATTTT.

J is TRBJ2-2 and V is TRBV5-1; 7 bases match TRBD1. The CDR3 has 15 amino acids. Losses at the gene ends were 7 bases for V and 4 bases for J; bases not matched to a gene: 10. Germline-derived CDR1 and CDR2 are SGHRS and YFSETQ. CDR3 protein: CASRRTTGPTGELFF. CDR3 nucleotide sequence: TGCGCCAGCCGACGCACGACAGGGCCCACCGGGGAGCTGTTTTTT.

V and J are TRBV4-2 and TRBJ1-1; 11 bases fit TRBD1. There are 15 residues in the CDR3. V was clipped by 1 base and J by 5 bases; unmatched bases: 3. CDR1 and CDR2 from the germline V gene are LGHNA and YNFKEQ. The CDR3, as DNA: TGTGCCAGCAGCCAAGCTGGGACAGGGGGGACTGAAGCTTTCTTT. It specifies CASSQAGTGGTEAFF.

This clone has more than one count but fewer than ten. Here the CDR3 reads CAGGAGRYQPQHF. As DNA, the CDR3 is TGTGCCGGGGGGGCAGGGAGGTATCAGCCCCAGCATTTT. The chain recombines TRBV6-1 with TRBJ1-5, with D maybe TRBD1 (6 bases). CDR1 MNHNS and CDR2 SASEGT come from the germline V gene. Trimming cost V 11 bases and J 5 bases, with 16 bases left between them. The CDR3 is made up of 13 amino acids.